This entry lists 21 T cell receptor beta chains sequenced from one sample in a study of monozygotic twins with inflammatory bowel disease. No DNA is given; TCRdb re-called the 5' RACE reads and lists each CDR3 protein once. The sample includes over 110,000 distinct CDR3 sequences. Sequenced: blood. All receptors come from a human donor with ulcerative colitis or Crohn's disease, or a healthy co-twin of an affected twin (not recorded which).

The chain is built from TRBV20-1 and TRBJ1-1. Germline CDR1 and CDR2: DFQATT and SNEGSKA (reference sequence). This CDR3 has 14 amino acids. CDR3 residues: CSARDGRGDTEAFF.

The J gene is TRBJ2-7, the V gene TRBV28. Looked up from germline, CDR1 is MDHEN and CDR2 is SYDVKM. The CDR3 loop spans 15 amino acids. CDR3 in amino acids: CASSDADIPTYEQYF.

The V and J genes are TRBV6-5 and TRBJ2-3. The germline CDR1 and CDR2 sequences are MNHEY and SVGAGI. CDR3 length equals 11 residues. CDR3 residues: CASSVRDTQYF.

J is TRBJ2-7 and V is TRBV6-2 or TRBV6-3; the D call from TCRdb, TRBD1, cannot be confirmed without DNA. This CDR3 is 16 amino acids long. CDR1 is MNHEY, CDR2 SVGEGT, per germline. CDR3 in amino acids: CASSYPQRRGGYEQYF.

V is TRBV7-2 and J is TRBJ1-1. The CDR3 loop spans 13 amino acids. The germline V gene has CDR1 SGHTA and CDR2 FQGNSA. CDR3 region: CASSPSGFTEAFF. Full variable domain (remainder filled in from reference TRBV7-2 and TRBJ1-1): GAGVSQSPSNKVTEKGKDVELRCDPISGHTALYWYRQSLGQGLEFLIYFQGNSAPDKSGLPSDRFSAERTGGSVSTLTIQRTQQEDSAVYLCASSPSGFTEAFFGQGTRLTVV.

The gene calls are TRBV5-8 and TRBJ2-7; TCRdb calls TRBD1, which cannot be checked without DNA. Per germline, CDR1 SGHTS and CDR2 YDEGEE. The CDR3 is 14 residues long. The CDR3: CASRDIRGLSEQYF.

The chain joins TRBV5-1 to TRBJ1-6; TCRdb's D gene call, TRBD1, goes unchecked for lack of DNA. Per germline, CDR1 SGHRS and CDR2 YFSETQ. The CDR3 has 18 amino acids. Here the CDR3 reads CASSLEVLTGWYNSPLHF.

The chain carries TRBV29-1 and TRBJ1-1. This CDR3 has 15 amino acids. CDR1 is SQVTM, CDR2 ANQGSEA, per germline. CDR3 region: CSGGGGWGMNTEAFF.

This rearrangement joins TRBV6-1 to TRBJ1-1. Germline V CDR1 and CDR2: MNHNS, SASEGT. This CDR3 spans 15 amino acids. The CDR3 reads CASSPTGIMNTEAFF.

The rearrangement joins TRBV4-1 to TRBJ2-6; without DNA, the TCRdb call of TRBD1 cannot be checked. CDR3 length: 21 amino acids. Germline-derived CDR1 and CDR2 are MGHRA and YSYEKL. CDR3 loop: CASRKKGEAGVPVPGANVLTF.

The chain combines TRBV18 with TRBJ1-3; the D call from TCRdb, TRBD1, cannot be confirmed without DNA. This CDR3 contains 18 residues. From germline, CDR1 is KGHSH and CDR2 LQKENI. The CDR3 sequence is CASSPLGQGVRPGNTIYF.

The chain recombines TRBV11-2 with TRBJ2-5; TCRdb proposes TRBD2, but this gene call is untestable without DNA. Germline V CDR1 and CDR2: SGHAT, FQNNGV. This CDR3 comprises 18 residues. This chain's CDR3 is CASSYKTSGGTKQETQYF.

The chain is built from TRBV19 and TRBJ1-2; as DNA is missing, the TRBD1 call by TCRdb cannot be tested. The germline CDR1 and CDR2 sequences are LNHDA and SQIVND (reference sequence). The CDR3 is made up of 14 amino acids. The CDR3 reads CASSVTRGRYGYTF.

The genes are TRBV18 and TRBJ1-3; TCRdb names TRBD1, which stays unverified in the absence of DNA. CDR3 size: 16 residues. Germline V lookup: CDR1 KGHSH, CDR2 LQKENI. The CDR3 reads CASSPETGYSGNTIYF.

The V and J genes are TRBV5-1 and TRBJ2-5; absent DNA, TCRdb's TRBD1 call cannot be checked. The CDR3 contains 14 residues. CDR1 and CDR2 from the germline V gene are SGHRS and YFSETQ. The CDR3 spells CASSLGSSGETQYF.

V and J are TRBV4-3 and TRBJ2-1; TCRdb proposes TRBD1, but this gene call is untestable without DNA. The CDR3 covers 15 residues. The germline V gene has CDR1 LGHNA and CDR2 YSLEER. Here the CDR3 reads CASSLPYQGRNEQFF.

V gene TRBV12-3 or TRBV12-4 combines with J gene TRBJ2-7; TCRdb's D gene call, TRBD1, goes unchecked for lack of DNA. This CDR3 contains 15 residues. CDR3 loop: CASRPSGQGGYEQYF.

This rearrangement joins TRBV6-5 to TRBJ1-1; absent DNA, TCRdb's TRBD1 call cannot be checked. Germline loops: CDR1 MNHEY, CDR2 SVGAGI. The CDR3 totals 14 residues. This CDR3 reads CASSYSGGNTEAFF.

The chain couples TRBV5-1 to TRBJ2-1; TCRdb reports TRBD2, a call that lacks DNA to check it against. The CDR3 extends over 17 amino acids. CDR1 and CDR2 (germline): SGHRS, YFSETQ. The CDR3 loop is CASHSPTLEAGGDEQFF.

V and J are TRBV4-3 and TRBJ1-1. From germline, CDR1 is LGHNA and CDR2 YSLEER. The CDR3 extends over 14 amino acids. The CDR3 is CASSHAHMNTEAFF.

The CDR3 reads CASSHRDATYEQYF. This chain links TRBV7-9 with TRBJ2-7; TCRdb returns TRBD1, unconfirmable since there is no DNA. The CDR3 runs 14 residues. Germline CDR1 and CDR2: SEHNR and FQNEAQ (reference sequence).